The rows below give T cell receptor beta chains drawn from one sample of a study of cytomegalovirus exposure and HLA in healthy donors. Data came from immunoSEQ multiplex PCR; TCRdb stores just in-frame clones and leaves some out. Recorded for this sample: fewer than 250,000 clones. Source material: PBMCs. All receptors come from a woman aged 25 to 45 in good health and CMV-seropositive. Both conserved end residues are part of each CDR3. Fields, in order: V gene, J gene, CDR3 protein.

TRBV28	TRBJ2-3	CASTPLPRQGFADTQYF
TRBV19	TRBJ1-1	CASRTGTTNTEAFF
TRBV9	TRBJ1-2	CASTLRGTAYYGYTF
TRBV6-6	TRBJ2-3	CASSYRRENRHTQYF
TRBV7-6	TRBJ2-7	CASSPGENSYEQYF
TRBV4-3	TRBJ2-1	CASSPGEGNEQFF
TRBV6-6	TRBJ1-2	CASSSTRTRLLSYTF
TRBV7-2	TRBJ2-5	CASSLVYRGTSGPPGAQYF
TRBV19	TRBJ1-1	CASIGGMNTEAFF
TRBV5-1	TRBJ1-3	CASSLAGGGNTIYF
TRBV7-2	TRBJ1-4	CASSPPGVGEKLFF
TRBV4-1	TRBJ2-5	CASSRGTGGVRETQYF
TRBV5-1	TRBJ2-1	CASSWDSNEQFF
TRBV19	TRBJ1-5	CATTDRGQNQPQHF
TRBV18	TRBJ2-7	CASSPPNLRTARAYEQYF
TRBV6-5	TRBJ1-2	CASMFFRDKLSYTF
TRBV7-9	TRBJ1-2	CASSSETGNYGYTF
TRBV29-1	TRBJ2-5	CSVSRGAETQYF
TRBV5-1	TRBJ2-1	CASSLADRVDHEQFF
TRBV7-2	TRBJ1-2	CASSLEVRIYGYTF
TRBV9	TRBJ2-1	CASRGGTNEQFF
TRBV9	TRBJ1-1	CASSVPQGNEAFF
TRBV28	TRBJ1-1	CASSLRRGLNTEAFF